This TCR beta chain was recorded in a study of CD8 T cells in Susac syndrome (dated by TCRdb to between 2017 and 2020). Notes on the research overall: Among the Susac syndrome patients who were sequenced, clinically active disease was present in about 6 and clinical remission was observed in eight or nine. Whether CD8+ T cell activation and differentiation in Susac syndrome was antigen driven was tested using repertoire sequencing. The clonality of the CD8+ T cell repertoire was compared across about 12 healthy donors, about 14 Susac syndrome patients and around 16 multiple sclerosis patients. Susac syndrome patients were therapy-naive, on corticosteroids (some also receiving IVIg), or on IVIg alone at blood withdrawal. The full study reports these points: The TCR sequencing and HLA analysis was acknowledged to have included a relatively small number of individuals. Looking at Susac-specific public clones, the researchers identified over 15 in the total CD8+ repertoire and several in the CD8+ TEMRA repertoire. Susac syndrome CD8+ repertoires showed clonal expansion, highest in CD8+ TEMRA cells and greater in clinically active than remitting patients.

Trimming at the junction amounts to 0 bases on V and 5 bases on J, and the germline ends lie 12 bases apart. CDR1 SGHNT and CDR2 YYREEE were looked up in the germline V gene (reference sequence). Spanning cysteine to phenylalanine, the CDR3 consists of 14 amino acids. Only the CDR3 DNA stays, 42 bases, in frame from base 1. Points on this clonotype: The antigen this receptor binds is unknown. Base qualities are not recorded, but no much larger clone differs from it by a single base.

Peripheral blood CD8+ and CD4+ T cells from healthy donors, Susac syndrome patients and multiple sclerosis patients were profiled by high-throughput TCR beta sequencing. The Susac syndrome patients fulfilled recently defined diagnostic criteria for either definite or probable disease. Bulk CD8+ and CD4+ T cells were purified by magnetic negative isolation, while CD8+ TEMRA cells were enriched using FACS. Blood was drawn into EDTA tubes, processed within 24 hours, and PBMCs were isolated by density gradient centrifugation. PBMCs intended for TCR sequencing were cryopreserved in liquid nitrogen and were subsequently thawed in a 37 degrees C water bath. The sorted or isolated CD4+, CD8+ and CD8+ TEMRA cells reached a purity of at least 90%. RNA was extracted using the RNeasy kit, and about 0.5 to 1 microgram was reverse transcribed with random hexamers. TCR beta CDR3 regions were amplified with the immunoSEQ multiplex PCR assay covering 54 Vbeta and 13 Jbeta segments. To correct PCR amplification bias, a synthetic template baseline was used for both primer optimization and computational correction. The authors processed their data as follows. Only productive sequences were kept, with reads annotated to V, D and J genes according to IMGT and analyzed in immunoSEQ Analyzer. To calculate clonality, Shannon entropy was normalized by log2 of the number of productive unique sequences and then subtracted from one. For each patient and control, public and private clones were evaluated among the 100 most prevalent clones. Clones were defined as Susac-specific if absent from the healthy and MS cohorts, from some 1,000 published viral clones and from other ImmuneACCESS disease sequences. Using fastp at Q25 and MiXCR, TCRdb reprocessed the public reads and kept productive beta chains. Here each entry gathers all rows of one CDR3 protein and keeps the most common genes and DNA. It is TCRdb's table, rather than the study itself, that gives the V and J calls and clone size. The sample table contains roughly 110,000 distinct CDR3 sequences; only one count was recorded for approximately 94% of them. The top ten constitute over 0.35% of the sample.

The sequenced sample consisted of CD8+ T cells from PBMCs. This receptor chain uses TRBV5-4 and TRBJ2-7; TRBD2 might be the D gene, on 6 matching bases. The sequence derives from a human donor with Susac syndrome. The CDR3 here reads CASSLEGRYDEQYF. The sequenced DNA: TGTGCCAGCAGCTTGGAAGGGAGGTACGACGAGCAGTACTTC.